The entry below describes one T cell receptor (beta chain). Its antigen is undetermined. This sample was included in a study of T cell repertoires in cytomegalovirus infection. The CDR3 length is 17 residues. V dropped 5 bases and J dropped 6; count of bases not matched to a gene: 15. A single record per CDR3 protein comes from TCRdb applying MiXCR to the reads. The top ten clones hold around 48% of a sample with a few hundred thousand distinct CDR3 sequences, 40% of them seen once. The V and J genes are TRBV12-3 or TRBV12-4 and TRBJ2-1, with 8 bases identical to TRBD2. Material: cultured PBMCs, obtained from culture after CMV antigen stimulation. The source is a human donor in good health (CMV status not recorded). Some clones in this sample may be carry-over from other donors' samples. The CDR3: CASSPRLGLGSGNEQFF. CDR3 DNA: TGTGCCAGCAGTCCCCGGTTGGGACTAGGGTCCGGCAATGAGCAGTTCTTC.